This is a list of T cell receptor beta chains from one sample in a study of CD39 and CD103 CD8 tumor-infiltrating T cells. Assay used: immunoSEQ multiplex PCR; TCRdb lists only in-frame clones, some missing. The data show around 8,100 clones, around two thirds seen once. Sequencing was done on a sample of CD8+ T cells sorted from blood. These receptor sequences come from a human donor with head and neck squamous cell carcinoma. Each CDR3 is given with its conserved first and last residue. The D gene is left open where the match is weak. The size entry is marked missing in some rows and otherwise reads once, few, many or a size class.

d_gene,abundance,j_gene,v_gene,CDR3aa,CDR3nt
TRBD2,few,TRBJ2-7,TRBV13,CASSYPGTSGEQYF,TGTGCCAGCAGCTATCCCGGGACTAGTGGCGAGCAGTACTTC
TRBD2,-,TRBJ2-1,TRBV6-5,CASSLILAGDHNEQFF,TGTGCCAGCAGTTTGATACTAGCGGGAGACCACAATGAGCAGTTCTTC
-,-,TRBJ2-1,TRBV27,CASSPYEGGVDEQFF,TGTGCCAGCAGCCCCTACGAGGGCGGCGTGGATGAGCAGTTCTTC
-,-,TRBJ1-2,TRBV27,CASSPVGINYGYTF,TGTGCCAGCAGCCCCGTAGGGATTAACTATGGCTACACCTTC
-,-,TRBJ2-1,TRBV6-1,CASSEEDERVQEIYNEQFF,TGTGCCAGCAGTGAAGAAGATGAGCGTGTACAGGAAATTTACAATGAGCAGTTCTTC
TRBD1,few,TRBJ1-2,TRBV5-1,CASSGGTGANYGYTF,TGCGCCAGCAGCGGCGGGACAGGGGCTAACTATGGCTACACCTTC
-,few,TRBJ2-7,TRBV7-8,CASSSPLAYEQYF,TGTGCCAGCAGCTCTCCTTTGGCCTACGAGCAGTACTTC
TRBD1,few,TRBJ1-5,TRBV27,CASRPTGSVQPQHF,TGTGCCAGCAGACCGACAGGGTCGGTTCAGCCCCAGCATTTT
-,-,TRBJ2-3,TRBV2,CASSGVAGNKDTQYF,TGTGCCAGCAGTGGGGTGGCGGGGAATAAAGATACGCAGTATTTT
-,-,TRBJ2-3,TRBV5-6,CASSWTGDYTDTQYF,TGTGCCAGCAGCTGGACGGGAGACTACACAGATACGCAGTATTTT
-,-,TRBJ2-1,TRBV20-1,CSALTYNEQFF,TGCAGTGCTCTCACGTACAATGAGCAGTTCTTC
TRBD2,-,TRBJ2-1,TRBV7-6,CASSQSGGSSSYNEQFF,TGTGCCAGCAGCCAAAGCGGCGGGAGCTCCTCCTACAATGAGCAGTTCTTC
-,-,TRBJ2-2,TRBV4-3,CASSPPYGTGELFF,TGCGCCAGCAGCCCGCCTTATGGGACCGGGGAGCTGTTTTTT
-,-,TRBJ1-2,TRBV21-1,CASSPLGGTCYGYTF,TGTGCCAGCAGCCCCTTGGGGGGGACGTGCTATGGCTACACCTTC
-,-,TRBJ2-7,TRBV29-1,CSVEEPPSYYEQYF,TGCAGCGTTGAAGAGCCCCCCAGTTACTACGAGCAGTACTTC
-,-,TRBJ2-7,TRBV11-3,CASSYTSGQLYEQYF,TGTGCCAGCAGCTATACATCGGGACAACTCTACGAGCAGTACTTC
TRBD2,-,TRBJ2-3,TRBV13,CASSRSASGGALADTQYF,TGTGCCAGCAGCCGATCGGCTAGCGGGGGGGCTTTAGCAGATACGCAGTATTTT
-,-,TRBJ1-1,TRBV28,CASSSTEGIRDTEAFF,TGTGCCAGCAGTTCAACTGAGGGTATAAGGGATACTGAAGCTTTCTTT
TRBD2,few,TRBJ2-1,TRBV7-2,CASSFSGSNEQFF,TGTGCCAGCAGCTTTAGCGGGAGCAATGAGCAGTTCTTC
-,-,TRBJ2-2,TRBV28,CASGTGELFF,TGTGCCAGCGGGACCGGGGAGCTGTTTTTT
TRBD1,few,TRBJ2-1,TRBV2,CASSETGGSLYEQFF,TGTGCCAGCAGTGAGACAGGGGGAAGTTTGTATGAGCAGTTCTTC
TRBD1,-,TRBJ2-1,TRBV2,CASSEALDRSSYNEQFF,TGTGCCAGCAGTGAAGCATTGGACAGGAGCTCCTACAATGAGCAGTTCTTC
-,once,TRBJ2-2,TRBV6-5,CASSYFTGHRQLFF,TGTGCCAGCAGTTATTTTACGGGACACCGGCAGCTGTTTTTT
-,few,TRBJ1-4,TRBV6-5,CASSRRTDFNEKLFF,TGTGCCAGCAGTCGACGGACAGATTTTAATGAAAAACTGTTTTTT
-,once,TRBJ2-7,TRBV30,CAWSKPGSSYEQYF,TGTGCCTGGAGTAAGCCAGGGAGCTCCTACGAGCAGTACTTC
-,-,TRBJ1-6,TRBV27,CASSLWGESSYNSPLHF,TGTGCCAGCAGTTTATGGGGGGAGAGCTCCTATAATTCACCCCTCCACTTT
-,-,TRBJ2-2,TRBV6-5,CASSYHVVSTGELFF,TGTGCCAGCAGTTACCATGTCGTGAGCACCGGGGAGCTGTTTTTT
TRBD2,-,TRBJ2-7,TRBV7-2,CASSSTSSGPYEQYF,TGTGCCAGCAGCTCCACCTCTAGCGGGCCCTACGAGCAGTACTTC
TRBD1,-,TRBJ1-1,TRBV5-4,CANSQGPLNTEAFF,TGTGCCAACTCACAGGGGCCTTTGAACACTGAAGCTTTCTTT
-,once,TRBJ2-1,TRBV27,CASSLRSYNEQFF,TGTGCCAGCAGTTTACGATCCTACAATGAGCAGTTCTTC
-,once,TRBJ2-7,TRBV7-2,CASSSFGQGYEQYF,TGTGCCAGCAGCTCGTTCGGGCAGGGGTACGAGCAGTACTTC
-,-,TRBJ1-4,TRBV13,CASSLGRGYEKLFF,TGTGCCAGCAGCTTAGGGCGGGGATATGAAAAACTGTTTTTT
-,-,TRBJ2-1,TRBV6-6,CASSYLAANEQFF,TGTGCCAGCAGTTACTTAGCGGCCAATGAGCAGTTCTTC
TRBD2,-,TRBJ2-1,TRBV7-6,CASSSGLAPYNEQFF,TGTGCCAGCAGCTCAGGACTAGCGCCCTACAATGAGCAGTTCTTC
-,-,TRBJ2-1,TRBV7-9,CASSLYFEGLASEGNEQFF,TGTGCCAGCAGCTTATACTTTGAGGGGCTGGCTAGCGAAGGCAATGAGCAGTTCTTC
-,few,TRBJ2-2,TRBV25-1,CASSEYTNTGELFF,TGTGCCAGCAGTGAATACACGAACACCGGGGAGCTGTTTTTT
TRBD1,-,TRBJ1-1,TRBV7-6,CASSLEFTGTGGSGGTEAFF,TGTGCCAGCAGCTTAGAGTTCACCGGGACAGGGGGCTCGGGGGGCACTGAAGCTTTCTTT
-,-,TRBJ2-7,TRBV7-2,CASSLGYLEGPSSYEQYF,TGTGCCAGCAGCTTAGGGTATTTGGAGGGCCCAAGCTCCTACGAGCAGTACTTC